This entry features one TCR delta chain sequence. This clone was found a few times. The specificity of this receptor is unknown. Per-base quality was not reported, and no clone a single base away is much larger than it. The sample is drawn from a study of human gamma delta and Vdelta1 T cells listed by TCRdb under 2018. Describing the broader study: The study examined Delta One T cells, which are Vd1+ gamma-delta T cells, as cytotoxic effectors against acute myeloid leukemia.

Library preparation was by PCR. Sequenced using an Illumina MiSeq. TCRdb reran clone calling on the public reads with CATT; rows sharing one DNA sequence were then combined. Here the sample has about 6,100 delta-chain clones; roughly a tenth occur a single time. Roughly an eighth of the sample rests with the top ten. Its CDR3 holds 14 amino acids, cysteine through phenylalanine. Only CDR3 DNA is held: 42 bases, read in frame from base 1. V ends up 4 bases short and J 10 bases short, with an unmatched junction base count of 9. CDR1 is given as TSWWSYY and CDR2 as QGS, both from the germline V gene. Sequencing was performed on naive CD27+ Vdelta1 gamma-delta T cells from blood. The V gene is TRDV1 and the J gene is TRDJ1; TRDD3 fits 10 bases in the junction. The sequence was obtained from a human donor in good health. The encoded CDR3 is CALGGSYWGIGLIF. The nucleotides are TGTGCTCTTGGGGGATCATACTGGGGGATCGGACTCATCTTT.